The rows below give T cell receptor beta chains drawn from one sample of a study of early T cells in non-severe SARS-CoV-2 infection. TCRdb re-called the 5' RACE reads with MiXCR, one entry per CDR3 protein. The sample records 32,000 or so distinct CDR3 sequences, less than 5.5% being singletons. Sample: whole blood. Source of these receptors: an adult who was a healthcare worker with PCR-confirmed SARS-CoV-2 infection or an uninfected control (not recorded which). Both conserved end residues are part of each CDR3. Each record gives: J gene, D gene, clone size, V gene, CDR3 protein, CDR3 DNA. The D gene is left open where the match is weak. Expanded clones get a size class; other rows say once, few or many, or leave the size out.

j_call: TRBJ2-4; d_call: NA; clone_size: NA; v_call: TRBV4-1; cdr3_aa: CASSQDPSTGNIQYF; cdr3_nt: TGCGCCAGCAGCCAAGATCCCTCCACAGGGAACATTCAGTACTTC
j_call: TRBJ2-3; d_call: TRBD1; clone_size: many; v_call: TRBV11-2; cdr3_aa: CASATGNTDTQYF; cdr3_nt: TGTGCCAGCGCGACAGGGAACACAGATACGCAGTATTTT
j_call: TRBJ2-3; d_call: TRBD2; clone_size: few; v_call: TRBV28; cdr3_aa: CASSSVGGAWDTQYF; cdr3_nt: TGTGCCAGCAGTTCGGTCGGGGGGGCCTGGGATACGCAGTATTTT
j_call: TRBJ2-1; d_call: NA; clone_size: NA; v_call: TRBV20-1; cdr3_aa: CSAPRQANTYNEQFF; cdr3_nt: TGCAGTGCGCCCCGCCAAGCGAACACCTACAATGAGCAGTTCTTC
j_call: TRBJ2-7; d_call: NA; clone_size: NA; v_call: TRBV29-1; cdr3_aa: CSATTGEASYEQYF; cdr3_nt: TGCAGCGCCACGACGGGGGAGGCATCCTACGAGCAGTACTTC
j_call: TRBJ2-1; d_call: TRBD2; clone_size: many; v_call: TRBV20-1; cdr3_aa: CSARDLVRSGGSYNEQFF; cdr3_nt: TGCAGTGCTAGAGATCTGGTCAGGTCGGGGGGCTCCTACAATGAGCAGTTCTTC
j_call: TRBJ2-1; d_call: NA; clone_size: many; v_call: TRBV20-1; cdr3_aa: CSARPLTSMNEQFF; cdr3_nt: TGCAGTGCACGGCCCCTAACTAGCATGAATGAGCAGTTCTTC
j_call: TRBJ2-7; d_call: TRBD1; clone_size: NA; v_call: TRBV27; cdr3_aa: CASSAPGQGPYEQYF; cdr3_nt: TGTGCCAGCAGTGCGCCGGGACAGGGGCCCTACGAGCAGTACTTC
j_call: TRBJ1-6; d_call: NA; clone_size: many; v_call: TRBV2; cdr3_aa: CASRDDGQLLAAPLHF; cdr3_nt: TGTGCCAGCAGAGACGATGGACAGTTGTTGGCCGCACCCCTCCACTTT
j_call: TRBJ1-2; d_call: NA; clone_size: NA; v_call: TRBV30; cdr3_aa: CAWSEGTVSYGYTF; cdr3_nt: TGTGCCTGGAGTGAGGGAACCGTAAGCTATGGCTACACCTTC
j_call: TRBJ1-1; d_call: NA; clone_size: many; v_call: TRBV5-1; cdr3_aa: CASSLSGGSNTEAFF; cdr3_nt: TGCGCCAGCAGCTTGTCTGGGGGATCTAACACTGAAGCTTTCTTT
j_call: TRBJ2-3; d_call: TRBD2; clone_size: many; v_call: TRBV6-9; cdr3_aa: CAIRGPAGGPGYF; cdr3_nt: TGTGCCATCAGAGGCCCAGCGGGGGGGCCTGGGTATTTT
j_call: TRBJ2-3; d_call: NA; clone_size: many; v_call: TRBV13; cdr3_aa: CASSLQGVTQYF; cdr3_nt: TGTGCCAGCAGCCTCCAGGGAGTTACGCAGTATTTT
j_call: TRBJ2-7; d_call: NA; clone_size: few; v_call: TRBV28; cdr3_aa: CASNPYGTYEQYF; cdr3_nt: TGTGCCAGCAACCCCTACGGGACCTACGAGCAGTACTTC
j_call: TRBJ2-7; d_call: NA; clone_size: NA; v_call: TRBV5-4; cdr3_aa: CASSQRGAGAREQYF; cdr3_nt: TGTGCCAGCAGCCAACGGGGGGCCGGGGCGCGCGAGCAGTACTTC
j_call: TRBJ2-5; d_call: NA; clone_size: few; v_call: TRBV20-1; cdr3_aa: CSATRGGETQYF; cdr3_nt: TGCAGTGCTACTAGGGGCGGGGAGACCCAGTACTTC
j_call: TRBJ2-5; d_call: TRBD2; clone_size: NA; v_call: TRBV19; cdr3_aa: CASSTGLAGPMQETQYF; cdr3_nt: TGTGCCAGTAGTACGGGACTAGCGGGACCGATGCAAGAGACCCAGTACTTC
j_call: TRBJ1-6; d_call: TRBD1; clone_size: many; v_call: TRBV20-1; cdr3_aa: CSASIGGGNNSPLHF; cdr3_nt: TGCAGTGCTAGTATAGGGGGCGGAAATAATTCACCCCTCCACTTT
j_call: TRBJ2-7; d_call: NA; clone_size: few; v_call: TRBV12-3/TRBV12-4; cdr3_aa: CASSSVQAYRVEQYF; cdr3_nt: TGTGCCAGCAGTTCCGTTCAGGCTTACAGGGTCGAGCAGTACTTC
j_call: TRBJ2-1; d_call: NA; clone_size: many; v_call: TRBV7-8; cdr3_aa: CASTPLAGAQAYNEQFF; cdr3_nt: TGTGCCAGCACTCCCCTGGCGGGGGCCCAGGCCTACAATGAGCAGTTCTTC
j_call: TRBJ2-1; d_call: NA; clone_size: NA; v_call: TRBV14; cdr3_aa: CASSQVQNEQFF; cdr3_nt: TGTGCCAGCAGCCAAGTGCAGAATGAGCAGTTCTTC
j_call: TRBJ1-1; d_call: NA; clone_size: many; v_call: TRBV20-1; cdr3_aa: CSASPMSAEAFF; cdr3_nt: TGCAGTGCTAGCCCCATGTCCGCTGAAGCTTTCTTT
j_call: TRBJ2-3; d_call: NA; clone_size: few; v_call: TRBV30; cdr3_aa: CAWSRQGGDTQYF; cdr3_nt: TGTGCCTGGAGTCGGCAAGGGGGAGATACGCAGTATTTT
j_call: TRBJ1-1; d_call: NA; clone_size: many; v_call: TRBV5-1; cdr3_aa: CASSLPGNTEAFF; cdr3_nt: TGCGCCAGCAGCTTGCCCGGGAACACTGAAGCTTTCTTT
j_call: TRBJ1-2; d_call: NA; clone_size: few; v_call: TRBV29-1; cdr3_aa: CSVDLNYGYTF; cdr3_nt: TGCAGCGTTGATCTCAACTATGGCTACACCTTC
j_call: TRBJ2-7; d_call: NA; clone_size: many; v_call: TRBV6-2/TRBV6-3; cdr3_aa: CASRSRSYEQYF; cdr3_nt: TGTGCCAGCAGATCCAGGTCCTACGAGCAGTACTTC
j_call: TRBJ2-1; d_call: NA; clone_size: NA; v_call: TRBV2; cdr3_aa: CASSERGNEQFF; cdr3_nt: TGTGCCAGCAGTGAACGAGGGAATGAGCAGTTCTTC
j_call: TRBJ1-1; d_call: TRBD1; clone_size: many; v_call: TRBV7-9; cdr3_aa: CASSLYRGDRGAFF; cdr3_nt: TGTGCCAGCAGCTTATACAGAGGGGACAGGGGTGCTTTCTTT
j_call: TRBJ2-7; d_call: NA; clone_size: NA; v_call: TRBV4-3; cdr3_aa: CASCEGGVGYEQYF; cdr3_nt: TGCGCCAGCTGCGAAGGTGGGGTCGGCTACGAGCAGTACTTC
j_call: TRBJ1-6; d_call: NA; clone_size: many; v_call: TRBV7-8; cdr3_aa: CASSLGGQGGSPLHF; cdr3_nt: TGTGCCAGCAGCTTAGGCGGGCAGGGAGGATCACCCCTCCACTTT
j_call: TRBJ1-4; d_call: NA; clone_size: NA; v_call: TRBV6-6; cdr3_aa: CASSYSNGGEKLFF; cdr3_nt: TGTGCCAGCAGTTACTCGAATGGAGGAGAAAAACTGTTTTTT
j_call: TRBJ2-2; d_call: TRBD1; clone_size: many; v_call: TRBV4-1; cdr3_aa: CASSLRDRQSGELFF; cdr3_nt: TGCGCCAGCAGCCTCCGGGACAGACAGTCCGGGGAGCTGTTTTTT
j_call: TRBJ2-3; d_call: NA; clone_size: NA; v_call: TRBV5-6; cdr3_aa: CASSPGDTRADTQYF; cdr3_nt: TGTGCCAGCAGCCCGGGGGACACCCGGGCAGATACGCAGTATTTT
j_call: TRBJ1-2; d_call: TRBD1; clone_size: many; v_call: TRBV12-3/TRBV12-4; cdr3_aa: CASRLGQGVRGYTF; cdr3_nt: TGTGCCAGCAGATTGGGACAGGGAGTTCGCGGCTACACCTTC
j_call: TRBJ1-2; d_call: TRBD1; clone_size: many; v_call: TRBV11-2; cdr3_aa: CASSSSDRGRGYTF; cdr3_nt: TGTGCCAGCAGCTCCTCTGACAGGGGGCGAGGCTACACCTTC
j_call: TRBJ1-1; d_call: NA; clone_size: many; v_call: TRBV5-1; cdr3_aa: CASSEILNTEAFF; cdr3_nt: TGCGCCAGCTCTGAAATCCTGAACACTGAAGCTTTCTTT
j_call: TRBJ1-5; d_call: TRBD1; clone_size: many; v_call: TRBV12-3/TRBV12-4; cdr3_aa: CASSSGTGFQPQHF; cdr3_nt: TGTGCCAGCAGTTCCGGGACAGGGTTTCAGCCCCAGCATTTT
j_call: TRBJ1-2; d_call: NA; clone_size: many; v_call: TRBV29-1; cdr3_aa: CSVRANYGYTF; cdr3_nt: TGCAGCGTTAGGGCTAACTATGGCTACACCTTC
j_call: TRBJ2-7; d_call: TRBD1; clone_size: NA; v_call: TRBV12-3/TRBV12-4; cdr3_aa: CASTPGQGTPYEQYF; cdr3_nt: TGTGCCAGCACTCCGGGACAGGGGACCCCCTACGAGCAGTACTTC
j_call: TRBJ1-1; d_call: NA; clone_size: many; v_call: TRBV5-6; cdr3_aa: CASGEVGTEAFF; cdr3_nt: TGTGCCAGCGGAGAGGTGGGCACTGAAGCTTTCTTT
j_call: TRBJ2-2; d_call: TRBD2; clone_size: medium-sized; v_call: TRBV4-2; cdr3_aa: CASSLLLSGGASTGELFF; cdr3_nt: TGTGCCAGCAGCCTCCTACTCAGCGGGGGGGCTTCCACCGGGGAGCTGTTTTTT
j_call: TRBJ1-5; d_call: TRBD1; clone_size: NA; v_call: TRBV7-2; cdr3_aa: CASSRWTGDQPQHF; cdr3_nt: TGTGCCAGCAGCCGATGGACAGGGGACCAGCCCCAGCATTTT
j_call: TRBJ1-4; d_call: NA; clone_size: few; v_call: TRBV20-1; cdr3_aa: CSANRNFRDFSTNEKLFF; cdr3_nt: TGCAGTGCCAACCGAAACTTCCGAGACTTTTCAACTAATGAAAAACTGTTTTTT
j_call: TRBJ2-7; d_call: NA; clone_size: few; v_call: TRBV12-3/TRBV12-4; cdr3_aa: CASTAGPNEQYF; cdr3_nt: TGTGCCAGCACTGCAGGGCCCAACGAGCAGTACTTC
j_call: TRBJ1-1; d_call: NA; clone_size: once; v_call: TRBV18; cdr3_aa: CASSPARITEAFF; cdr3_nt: TGTGCCAGCTCACCAGCGAGGATTACTGAAGCTTTCTTT
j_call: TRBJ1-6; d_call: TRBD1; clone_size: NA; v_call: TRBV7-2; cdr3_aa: CASRQQGAGSPLHF; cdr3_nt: TGTGCCAGCAGGCAACAGGGGGCGGGTTCACCCCTCCACTTT
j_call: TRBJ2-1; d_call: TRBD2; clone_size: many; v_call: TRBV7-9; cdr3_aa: CASRTSGYNEQFF; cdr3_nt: TGTGCCAGCAGGACTAGCGGTTACAATGAGCAGTTCTTC
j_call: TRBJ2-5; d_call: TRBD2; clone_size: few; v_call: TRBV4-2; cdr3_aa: CASSPLRDYYKETQYF; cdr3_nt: TGTGCCAGCAGCCCCCTTAGGGACTACTATAAAGAGACCCAGTACTTC